The TCR beta chain described here comes from a study of T-cell reconstitution after alpha-beta-depleted transplantation in children. V was cut by 4 bases and J by 6 bases, with 17 bases left in between. This CDR3 contains 14 residues. Germline V gene data show CDR1 as SGHRS and CDR2 as YFSETQ. During its preparation, the TCRbeta library received unique molecular identifiers. TCRdb passed the PCR reads through MiXCR, listing each CDR3 protein once. The data show 350,000 to 450,000 distinct CDR3 sequences, roughly 13% seen once. This clonotype was seen more than once but under ten times. The receptor was isolated from a human donor who donated a stem cell graft to a child with Fanconi anemia. This chain joins TRBV5-1 and TRBJ2-7; D is unclear. The material was PBMCs, obtained from the stem cell graft. CDR3 sequence: CASSEPLAAAEQYF. The CDR3, as DNA: TGCGCCAGCAGCGAACCCCTGGCGGCGGCCGAGCAGTACTTC.